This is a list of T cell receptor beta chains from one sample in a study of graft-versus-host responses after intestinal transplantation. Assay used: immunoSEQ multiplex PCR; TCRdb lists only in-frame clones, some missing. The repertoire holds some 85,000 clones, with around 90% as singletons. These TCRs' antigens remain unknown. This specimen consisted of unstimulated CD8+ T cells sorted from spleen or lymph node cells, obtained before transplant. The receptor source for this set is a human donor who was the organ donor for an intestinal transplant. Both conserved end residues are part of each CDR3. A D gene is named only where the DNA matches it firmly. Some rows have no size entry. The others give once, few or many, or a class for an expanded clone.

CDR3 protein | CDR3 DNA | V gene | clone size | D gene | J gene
CASSLVPVNTIYF | TGTGCCAGCAGCTTAGTTCCAGTGAACACCATATATTTT | TRBV7-9 | - | - | TRBJ1-3
CASSFPQGGSEKLFF | TGTGCCAGCAGTTTCCCCCAGGGGGGCAGTGAAAAACTGTTTTTT | TRBV7-9 | - | TRBD1 | TRBJ1-4
CASSHLGFEAFF | TGCGCCAGCAGCCACCTCGGGTTTGAAGCTTTCTTT | TRBV4-1 | - | - | TRBJ1-1
CASSQDSIAGGLTYNEQFF | TGCGCCAGCAGCCAAGACTCTATAGCGGGGGGCCTCACCTACAATGAGCAGTTCTTC | TRBV4-1 | - | TRBD2 | TRBJ2-1
CAHGGTGTLHEQYF | TGTGCCCATGGGGGGACAGGGACTTTACACGAGCAGTACTTC | TRBV10-3 | - | TRBD1 | TRBJ2-7
CASSPSSARYEQYF | TGTGCCAGCAGCCCTTCTAGCGCCCGTTACGAGCAGTACTTC | TRBV11-2 | - | - | TRBJ2-7
CASSSNPPGHQANYGYTF | TGTGCCAGTAGTTCCAACCCGCCGGGACACCAAGCTAACTATGGCTACACCTTC | TRBV19 | - | - | TRBJ1-2
CASSQAYDRANYYNEQFF | TGTGCCAGCAGCCAAGCCTATGACAGGGCCAATTATTACAATGAGCAGTTCTTC | TRBV9 | few | TRBD1 | TRBJ2-1
CASSQDRFTGTSGGDFHPGELFF | TGTGCCAGCAGCCAAGATCGATTTACCGGGACTAGCGGGGGGGATTTCCACCCCGGGGAGCTGTTTTTT | TRBV4-2 | - | TRBD2 | TRBJ2-2
CASSQHETGSYEQYF | TGCGCCAGCAGCCAGCACGAGACAGGGTCCTACGAGCAGTACTTC | TRBV4-1 | - | TRBD1 | TRBJ2-7
CASNNISGDPYEQYF | TGTGCCAGCAACAACATTTCAGGGGATCCCTACGAGCAGTACTTC | TRBV7-9 | - | - | TRBJ2-7
CASSKLGQPNHYGYTF | TGTGCCAGTAGTAAACTGGGACAGCCCAACCACTATGGCTACACCTTC | TRBV19 | once | TRBD1 | TRBJ1-2
CASGGRLGQFF | TGTGCCAGCGGCGGGAGGCTAGGGCAGTTCTTC | TRBV2 | - | TRBD2 | TRBJ2-1
CASSPPGSGQMTQETQYF | TGTGCCAGCAGCCCCCCAGGGTCGGGACAGATGACCCAAGAGACCCAGTACTTC | TRBV28 | - | TRBD1 | TRBJ2-5
CASSQVVEAGGNIQYF | TGTGCCAGCAGCCAAGTAGTGGAAGCGGGGGGGAACATTCAGTACTTC | TRBV4-2 | - | TRBD2 | TRBJ2-4
CASRDPGQATGELFF | TGTGCCAGCAGGGATCCGGGACAGGCCACCGGGGAGCTGTTTTTT | TRBV6-1 | once | TRBD1 | TRBJ2-2
CASSSGPEQYF | TGTGCCAGCAGCTCCGGGCCCGAGCAGTACTTC | TRBV11-2 | - | - | TRBJ2-7
CASSFQVLGNIQYF | TGTGCCAGCAGCTTCCAGGTGCTGGGAAACATTCAGTACTTC | TRBV5-6 | - | - | TRBJ2-4
CASSLNKLGYTF | TGTGCCAGCAGCTTAAACAAGCTTGGCTACACCTTC | TRBV7-9 | few | - | TRBJ1-2
CASSLGRLNTEAFF | TGTGCCAGCAGCTTGGGACGGCTGAACACTGAAGCTTTCTTT | TRBV5-6 | - | - | TRBJ1-1
CASSLGGGISYEQYF | TGTGCCAGCAGCTTAGGAGGAGGGATCTCCTACGAGCAGTACTTC | TRBV11-2 | many | - | TRBJ2-7
CASSLEARYNEQFF | TGTGCCAGCAGCTTAGAGGCCAGGTACAATGAGCAGTTCTTC | TRBV7-2 | - | - | TRBJ2-1
CASSLDLVAEGYEQYF | TGTGCCAGCAGCTTAGATCTCGTCGCGGAGGGCTACGAGCAGTACTTC | TRBV11-2 | - | - | TRBJ2-7
CASSVRMYDRGPRHTEAFF | TGTGCCAGCAGCGTTCGAATGTATGACAGGGGGCCTCGTCACACTGAAGCTTTCTTT | TRBV11-2 | - | TRBD1 | TRBJ1-1
CASSPDTRSYEQYF | TGTGCCAGCAGCCCAGATACCAGATCCTACGAGCAGTACTTC | TRBV6-6 | - | - | TRBJ2-7
CAISDFFDGTGGSDNYGYTF | TGTGCCATCAGTGATTTTTTCGACGGGACAGGGGGCAGTGATAACTATGGCTACACCTTC | TRBV10-3 | few | TRBD1 | TRBJ1-2
CASSRTGLQETQYF | TGTGCCAGCAGCCGGACTGGCCTCCAGGAGACCCAGTACTTC | TRBV9 | - | - | TRBJ2-5
CASSFTGLADSPLHF | TGTGCCAGCAGCTTTACAGGGTTAGCGGATTCACCCCTCCACTTT | TRBV5-5 | - | - | TRBJ1-6
CASSEAQDGALEQYF | TGTGCCAGCAGTGAAGCGCAGGACGGAGCCTTGGAGCAGTACTTC | TRBV6-1 | few | - | TRBJ2-7
CASSRGHWFVGYEQYF | TGTGCCAGCTCACGGGGACACTGGTTCGTAGGCTACGAGCAGTACTTC | TRBV18 | - | - | TRBJ2-7
CASSPGGGVLTEAFF | TGTGCCAGCAGCCCCGGAGGGGGTGTTCTCACTGAAGCTTTCTTT | TRBV7-3 | - | - | TRBJ1-1
CASSQVGLGREVSGVTF | TGCGCCAGCAGCCAAGTTGGCCTGGGCAGGGAGGTTTCCGGAGTGACCTTT | TRBV4-1 | - | - | TRBJ1-4
CASSQPGTAYEQYF | TGCGCCAGCAGTCAACCCGGGACAGCCTACGAGCAGTACTTC | TRBV23-1 | - | TRBD1 | TRBJ2-7
CASSLALLDQDRLEEKLFF | TGCGCCAGCAGCTTGGCCTTGCTCGACCAGGACAGGCTGGAGGAAAAACTGTTTTTT | TRBV5-1 | - | TRBD1 | TRBJ1-4
CASSMVQDTEAFF | TGTGCCAGTAGTATGGTACAGGACACTGAAGCTTTCTTT | TRBV19 | - | - | TRBJ1-1
CASSVGGGASDEQFF | TGTGCCAGCAGCGTAGGGGGCGGGGCCAGCGATGAGCAGTTCTTC | TRBV9 | - | - | TRBJ2-1
CASSVRGGSSTDTQYF | TGTGCCAGCAGCGTCCGGGGGGGCTCTAGCACAGATACGCAGTATTTT | TRBV9 | - | TRBD2 | TRBJ2-3
CAITTGQGSYEQYF | TGTGCCATCACCACGGGACAGGGGTCCTACGAGCAGTACTTC | TRBV10-3 | - | TRBD1 | TRBJ2-7
CASSLEGQVYEQYF | TGCGCCAGCAGCTTGGAGGGGCAAGTCTACGAGCAGTACTTC | TRBV5-1 | - | - | TRBJ2-7
CASKGNEQFF | TGTGCCAGTAAGGGGAATGAGCAGTTCTTC | TRBV2 | - | - | TRBJ2-1
CSAGGDYEQYF | TGCAGTGCTGGGGGGGACTACGAGCAGTACTTC | TRBV20-1 | few | TRBD2 | TRBJ2-7
CASSQDEGLNEQFF | TGCGCCAGCAGCCAAGATGAGGGCCTCAATGAGCAGTTCTTC | TRBV4-1 | - | - | TRBJ2-1
CASSFGQVYEQYF | TGTGCCAGCAGTTTCGGACAGGTTTACGAGCAGTACTTC | TRBV27 | few | TRBD1 | TRBJ2-7
CASRPIMNTGELFF | TGTGCCAGCAGACCCATTATGAACACCGGGGAGCTGTTTTTT | TRBV5-6 | few | - | TRBJ2-2
CASSTSSSGGNEQFF | TGTGCCAGTAGTACCTCTTCTAGCGGCGGCAATGAGCAGTTCTTC | TRBV19 | - | TRBD2 | TRBJ2-1
CASSEAPKPNEQYF | TGTGCCAGCAGTGAAGCGCCCAAACCAAACGAGCAGTACTTC | TRBV2 | - | - | TRBJ2-7
CASSVGSTYEQYF | TGTGCCAGCAGTGTAGGGAGTACCTACGAGCAGTACTTC | TRBV27 | - | - | TRBJ2-7
CASSLSRGLIIHEQFF | TGTGCCAGCAGTTTATCCAGGGGGCTTATCATCCATGAGCAGTTCTTC | TRBV27 | - | TRBD1 | TRBJ2-1
CASSPKVYTGELFF | TGTGCCAGCAGCCCAAAGGTGTACACCGGGGAGCTGTTTTTT | TRBV4-2 | - | - | TRBJ2-2
CASSVAGGVLSTGELFF | TGTGCCAGCAGCGTAGCTGGGGGAGTACTCTCCACCGGGGAGCTGTTTTTT | TRBV9 | - | - | TRBJ2-2
CASSELGYEKLFF | TGTGCCAGCAGTGAATTGGGGTATGAAAAACTGTTTTTT | TRBV6-1 | - | - | TRBJ1-4
CASSQVDVSSYEQYF | TGTGCCAGCAGCCAAGTGGACGTGAGCTCCTACGAGCAGTACTTC | TRBV14 | - | - | TRBJ2-7
CAWRLRTGLVSSDTQYF | TGTGCCTGGAGACTACGGACAGGGCTCGTTTCGTCAGATACGCAGTATTTT | TRBV30 | once | TRBD1 | TRBJ2-3
CASSGQGNEQFF | TGTGCCAGCAGCGGTCAGGGCAATGAGCAGTTCTTC | TRBV7-3 | - | - | TRBJ2-1
CASSGGTGSYGYTF | TGCGCCAGCAGCGGAGGGACAGGGAGCTATGGCTACACCTTC | TRBV5-1 | - | TRBD1 | TRBJ1-2
CAISEEAAPPPDGYTF | TGTGCCATCAGTGAGGAAGCGGCTCCACCGCCCGATGGCTACACCTTC | TRBV10-3 | - | - | TRBJ1-2
CASRFTGRLGFGELFF | TGCGCCAGCAGGTTCACAGGTCGGCTAGGGTTCGGGGAGCTGTTTTTT | TRBV5-1 | - | - | TRBJ2-2
CASSPVRVGQRNQPQHF | TGTGCCAGCAGCCCAGTTAGGGTGGGCCAACGCAATCAGCCCCAGCATTTT | TRBV7-8 | - | - | TRBJ1-5
CASSVDSRGGKTQYF | TGTGCCAGCAGCGTAGATTCTCGGGGAGGAAAGACCCAGTACTTC | TRBV9 | - | - | TRBJ2-5
CASSQVRRGTEAFF | TGCGCCAGCAGCCAAGTTAGACGGGGGACTGAAGCTTTCTTT | TRBV4-1 | once | - | TRBJ1-1